These 14 T cell receptor beta chains originate from one sample sequenced in a study of post-analysis software for immune sequencing data. Study-wide points: Roughly 5 TRBV segments (TRBV5-6, TRBV5-1 and TRBV20-1 among them) occurred more frequently in patients than in controls.

Researchers reported that TCR beta cDNA libraries carried unique molecular identifiers. Using its own MiXCR run on the PCR reads, TCRdb lists one record per CDR3 protein. This sample has roughly 870,000 distinct CDR3 sequences, with roughly 58% found just once. No antigen is known for these receptors. Sequencing was done on a sample of blood. These receptors were taken from a girl between 5 and 17 years old with multiple sclerosis.

The rearrangement uses TRBV5-1 and TRBJ1-2; D gene unclear. CDR3 size: 14 residues. Germline V gene sequence: CDR1 SGHRS, CDR2 YFSETQ. V lost 4 bases to trimming and J lost 4 bases, with 14 bases between them. In DNA form, the CDR3 reads TGCGCCAGCAGCGGTTCCGGGATTCGCTATGGCTACACCTTC. As protein: CASSGSGIRYGYTF.

This clonotype was counted a single time. The V gene is TRBV6-6, the J gene TRBJ2-1, with D uncertain. The CDR3 covers 13 residues. Trimming took 4 bases from V and 11 from J, leaving 15 bases between them. CDR1 MNHNY and CDR2 SVGAGI come from the germline V gene (reference sequence). CDR3 in amino acids: CASSSLGLRKQFF. DNA of the CDR3: TGTGCCAGCAGTTCGCTAGGGCTCAGGAAGCAGTTCTTC.

This rearrangement joins TRBV20-1 to TRBJ2-3; TRBD1 might be the D (6 bases). V shed 4 bases and J shed 2 bases, with 10 bases lying between them. The CDR3 runs 13 residues. Germline V gene sequence: CDR1 DFQATT, CDR2 SNEGSKA (reference sequence). The chain's CDR3 is CSATGTNTDTQYF. CDR3 bases: TGCAGTGCTACCGGGACAAACACAGATACGCAGTATTTT.

The chain employs TRBV12-3 or TRBV12-4 and TRBJ2-4, with D perhaps matching TRBD2 (5 bases). The J call may be incorrect, as the DNA end agrees better with TRBJ2-7. The CDR3 runs 16 residues. CDR3 amino acids: CASSSPNGRRKDEQYF. CDR3 nucleotides: TGTGCCAGCAGTTCCCCTAACGGACGGAGGAAGGACGAGCAGTACTTC.

The rearrangement uses TRBV5-1 and TRBJ2-7; TRBD2 aligns across 9 bases. The CDR3 runs 15 residues. Germline V gene lookup returns CDR1 SGHRS and CDR2 YFSETQ. Unmatched junction bases numbered 11, after V lost 3 bases and J lost 7 bases. The CDR3 loop reads CASSSKIAGVGEQYF. The CDR3 coding sequence is TGCGCCAGCAGCTCGAAGATAGCGGGAGTGGGTGAGCAGTACTTC.

V and J are TRBV7-6 and TRBJ2-7; 9 nucleotides match TRBD1. The V gene's germline CDR1 is SGHVS and CDR2 FNYEAQ. The CDR3 spans 14 residues. Trimming removed 5 bases from V and 3 bases from J; junction bases left unmatched: 5. The CDR3 DNA reads TGTGCCAGCAGCGCCGGACAGGGGTACTACGAGCAGTACTTC. Residues: CASSAGQGYYEQYF.

This clonotype appeared once. The gene calls are TRBV5-1 and TRBJ2-1; 7 positions match TRBD1. The germline gives CDR1 SGHRS, CDR2 YFSETQ. The V and J ends lost 2 bases and 9 bases, in that order; junction bases with no gene match: 14. The CDR3 consists of 16 residues. CDR3 sequence (DNA): TGCGCCAGCAGCTTCACAGGGGCAGGGGCGGTCAGTGAGCAGTTCTTC. Its protein is CASSFTGAGAVSEQFF.

The V call is TRBV7-8, the J call TRBJ2-4; 10 bases align to TRBD2. The DNA end is a closer match to TRBJ2-7, so the J assignment may be wrong. CDR1 and CDR2 from the germline V gene are SGHVS and FQNEAQ. CDR3 size: 14 residues. CDR3 in amino acids: CASSHGTSVREQYF. The CDR3, as DNA: TGTGCCAGCAGCCACGGGACTAGCGTTCGCGAGCAGTACTTC.

This clonotype was counted only a few times. The chain employs TRBV10-3 and TRBJ2-1, with a weak D call TRBD1 (6 bases). In germline, CDR1 is ENHRY, CDR2 SYGVKD. The CDR3 is 13 residues long. Trimming stripped 5 bases from V and 7 bases from J, with 12 bases between. The CDR3 DNA reads TGTGCCATCAGTTCGACAGGAGCTAATGAGCAGTTCTTC. It encodes CAISSTGANEQFF.

The CDR3 DNA follows: TGTGCCAGCAGTTTAGTCAGGGACGAGCAGTTCTTC. Its protein is CASSLVRDEQFF. The gene calls are TRBV12-3 or TRBV12-4 and TRBJ2-1; D could derive from TRBD1 or TRBD2 (5 bases each). Trimming shortened V by 1 base and J by 10 bases, and 8 bases separated the two germline ends. The CDR3 extends over 12 amino acids.

The chain combines TRBV6-5 with TRBJ1-1; D gene uncertain. The CDR3 has 15 amino acids. Germline V gene data show CDR1 as MNHEY and CDR2 as SVGAGI. With 1 base removed from V and 0 bases from J, the gap between germline ends came to 9 bases. The CDR3 coding sequence is TGTGCCAGCAGTTACTATACGGGAATGAACACTGAAGCTTTCTTT. This sequence encodes CASSYYTGMNTEAFF.

This clonotype appeared a few times. The chain carries TRBV20-1 and TRBJ2-1; no firm D call. Germline lookup yields CDR1 DFQATT and CDR2 SNEGSKA (reference sequence). Trimming cost V 1 base and J 7 bases, with 11 bases left between them. There are 13 residues in the CDR3. Here the CDR3 DNA reads TGCAGTGCTAGAGTAACGGTTACTAATGAGCAGTTCTTC. It encodes CSARVTVTNEQFF.

V gene TRBV4-1 combines with J gene TRBJ2-7; D not resolved. Trimming shortened V by 0 bases and J by 4 bases, and 16 bases separated the two germline ends. This CDR3 has 16 residues. The germline CDR1 and CDR2 sequences are MGHRA and YSYEKL. This CDR3 is CASSQDNWAGTYEQYF. The CDR3 DNA follows: TGCGCCAGCAGCCAAGATAATTGGGCCGGAACTTACGAGCAGTACTTC.

This chain connects TRBV27 to TRBJ2-3, with 7 bases identical to TRBD2. CDR1 is MNHEY, CDR2 SMNVEV, per germline (reference sequence). The CDR3 totals 13 residues. V shed 3 bases and J 9 bases; nucleotides not matched to a gene: 6. CDR3 nucleotide sequence: TGTGCCAGCAGTTTCCTAGCGGTACAAACGCAGTATTTT. This codes for CASSFLAVQTQYF.